Shown below are 8 T cell receptor beta chains from a single sample sequenced in a study of T cell changes during pregnancy in multiple sclerosis. The table came from immunoSEQ multiplex PCR; TCRdb's copy has only in-frame clones and leaves some out. Among 35,000 to 45,000 clones listed, around 90% were seen once. This material consisted of CD4+ T cells from peripheral blood mononuclear cells, taken after pregnancy. The receptors derive from a female donor in good health, enrolled as a control in a pregnancy study.

The V and J genes are TRBV9 and TRBJ2-7; 7 bases line up with TRBD1. The CDR3 has 14 amino acids. Germline V gene data show CDR1 as SGDLS and CDR2 as YYNGEE. V shed 0 bases and J 2 bases; nucleotides not matched to a gene: 2. The CDR3 sequence is CASSVEGAPYEQYF. The CDR3 DNA reads TGTGCCAGCAGCGTAGAGGGGGCCCCCTACGAGCAGTACTTC.

This sequence joins TRBV11-2 and TRBJ2-7, with 8 bases identical to TRBD2. Germline V gene sequence: CDR1 SGHAT, CDR2 FQNNGV. This CDR3 has 18 amino acids. V shed 2 bases and J 4 bases; nucleotides not matched to a gene: 16. The CDR3 reads CASSLLGRTKRELYEQYF. DNA of the CDR3: TGTGCCAGCAGCTTATTGGGTCGGACTAAGCGGGAGTTGTACGAGCAGTACTTC.

V gene TRBV5-1 combines with J gene TRBJ2-5, with D perhaps matching TRBD1 (5 bases). The CDR3 extends over 13 amino acids. Trimming took 0 bases from V and 5 from J, leaving 8 bases between them. Germline loops: CDR1 SGHRS, CDR2 YFSETQ. The CDR3 sequence is CASSLEGVETQYF. In nucleotides, the CDR3 is TGCGCCAGCAGCTTGGAAGGGGTGGAGACCCAGTACTTC. Full variable domain (outside the CDR3, taken from reference TRBV5-1 and TRBJ2-5): KAGVTQTPRYLIKTRGQQVTLSCSPISGHRSVSWYQQTPGQGLQFLFEYFSETQRNKGNFPGRFSGRQFSNSRSEMNVSTLELGDSALYLCASSLEGVETQYFGPGTRLLVL.

The chain carries TRBV29-1 and TRBJ2-1; D unresolved. V was cut by 3 bases and J by 4 bases, with 7 bases left in between. CDR3 size: 12 residues. Germline CDR1 is SQVTM and CDR2 is ANQGSEA. CDR3 nucleotides: TGCAGCGTTGAGCGTCGTTACAATGAGCAGTTCTTC. It yields the protein CSVERRYNEQFF.

The chain is built from TRBV21-1 and TRBJ2-7; the table names TRBD2, a call not compared with the DNA. TRBV21-1 represents a pseudogene. The CDR3 is 15 residues long. CDR3 nucleotides: TGTGCCAGCAGCAAAGGACTAGCGGGAGCTTGCGAGCAGTACTTC. It codes for CASSKGLAGACEQYF.

This sequence joins TRBV13 and TRBJ1-1; 7 bases map to TRBD1. The junction had 3 bases not matched to a gene; V was cut back by 5 bases and J by 0 bases. The germline gives CDR1 PRHDT, CDR2 FYEKMQ (reference sequence). The length of the CDR3 is 14 residues. CDR3 nucleotide sequence: TGTGCCAGCAGCCCGACAGGGTTGAACACTGAAGCTTTCTTT. Encoded protein: CASSPTGLNTEAFF.

The chain recombines TRBV6-6 with TRBJ1-1; perhaps TRBD1 as D (5 bases). The CDR3 length is 15 residues. Germline V gene sequence: CDR1 MNHNY, CDR2 SVGAGI (reference sequence). The V and J ends lost 2 bases and 1 base respectively, with 11 bases between them. The DNA for the CDR3 is TGTGCCAGCAGTTACGGGGACTGGGAGAACACTGAAGCTTTCTTT. Translating gives CASSYGDWENTEAFF.

This chain uses TRBV5-1 with TRBJ2-3, with 9 bases matching TRBD2. The CDR3 runs to 16 residues. The trim removed 4 bases at V and 2 bases at J, leaving 8 bases unmatched. Per germline, CDR1 SGHRS and CDR2 YFSETQ. The CDR3 nucleotides read TGCGCCAGCAGCACACGACTAGCGGTAAACACAGATACGCAGTATTTT. Translated, it gives CASSTRLAVNTDTQYF.